These 25 T cell receptor beta chains originate from one sample sequenced in a study of beta chain features in type 1 diabetes. Reverse transcription of all isolated RNA meant that expressed TCRB transcripts were sequenced. The data were produced by immunoSEQ multiplex PCR, yet TCRdb's version contains in-frame clones alone and is incomplete. The sample includes a few hundred thousand clones, roughly 12% of them seen just once. Sequencing input: naive CD4+ T cells from blood. The receptor set was obtained from a man aged 18 to 35 in good health.

This clone was seen a handful of times. The sample holds other DNA sequences that translate to the same CDR3. The genes are TRBV6-5 and TRBJ2-7, with 8 bases aligning to TRBD1. Germline V gene lookup returns CDR1 MNHEY and CDR2 SVGAGI. The CDR3 sequence is 14 residues long. Trimming removed 5 bases from V and 4 bases from J; junction bases left unmatched: 7. CDR3 in amino acids: CASSLGQGAYEQYF. In DNA form, the CDR3 reads TGTGCCAGCAGTCTCGGACAGGGTGCATACGAGCAGTACTTC.

This clone was detected only a few times. V and J are TRBV7-2 and TRBJ2-3; 7 nucleotides agree with TRBD2. Germline V gives CDR1 SGHTA, CDR2 FQGNSA. Losses at the gene ends were 1 base for V and 2 bases for J; bases not matched to a gene: 6. The CDR3 extends over 16 amino acids. CDR3 protein: CASSLGLAAHTDTQYF. The DNA of the CDR3 is TGTGCCAGCAGCTTAGGACTAGCCGCCCACACAGATACGCAGTATTTT.

This rearrangement joins TRBV28 to TRBJ1-5; D is perhaps TRBD1 (5 bases). The V gene's germline CDR1 is MDHEN and CDR2 SYDVKM. The V end lost 8 bases, the J end lost 6 bases, and 23 bases lay between the germline ends. This CDR3 is built from 16 residues. The DNA of the CDR3 is TGTGCCAGCTTACCAGGACTCTACGGGGGGAGTCAGCCCCAGCATTTT. Translated: CASLPGLYGGSQPQHF.

This chain links TRBV30 with TRBJ2-7; TRBD1 might be the D (6 bases). The CDR3 runs 14 residues. The ends were cut back, 0 bases at V and 3 bases at J, with 12 bases in the middle. Germline V gene data show CDR1 as GTSNPN and CDR2 as SVGIG (reference sequence). CDR3 region: CAWSVRADSYEQYF. DNA of the CDR3: TGTGCCTGGAGTGTACGAGCGGACAGCTACGAGCAGTACTTC.

V and J are TRBV7-3 and TRBJ2-2; a weak D match, TRBD1 (5 bases). Germline-derived CDR1 and CDR2 are SGHTA and FQGTGA. The CDR3 covers 14 residues. Deletions cut 7 bases from V and 2 bases from J, with 11 bases between. CDR3 sequence reads: CASTAGPNTGELFF. In DNA form, the CDR3 reads TGTGCCAGCACGGCAGGGCCTAACACCGGGGAGCTGTTTTTT.

The V call is TRBV7-9, the J call TRBJ2-1; TRBD2 agrees at 11 bases. Germline CDR1 is SEHNR and CDR2 is FQNEAQ (reference sequence). J was trimmed by 5 bases and V by 2 bases; bases with no gene match: 2. This CDR3 comprises 15 residues. The CDR3 coding sequence is TGTGCCAGCAGCTTAAGACTAGCGGGGAACAATGAGCAGTTCTTC. It specifies CASSLRLAGNNEQFF.

The table lists this clone with a few counts. The chain couples TRBV11-2 to TRBJ2-3, with D possibly being TRBD2 (5 bases). Looked up from germline, CDR1 is SGHAT and CDR2 is FQNNGV. Deletions cut 1 base from V and 5 bases from J, with 7 bases between. The CDR3 contains 13 residues. In DNA form, the CDR3 reads TGTGCCAGCAGCTTAGCCGGGGAAGATACGCAGTATTTT. Protein product: CASSLAGEDTQYF.

This clone was counted between two and nine times. The chain recombines TRBV11-3 with TRBJ2-5; perhaps TRBD1 as D (5 bases). Trimming cost V 4 bases and J 3 bases, with 9 bases left between them. CDR3 length: 13 amino acids. Per the germline V gene, CDR1 is SGHNT and CDR2 is YENEEA. The CDR3 coding sequence is TGTGCCAGCAGCTCCGGACAAAAAGAGACCCAGTACTTC. It translates to CASSSGQKETQYF.

This clone came up a few times. This sequence joins TRBV9 and TRBJ1-2; weak D call: TRBD1 (5 bases). The CDR3 is 13 residues long. The germline CDR1 and CDR2 sequences are SGDLS and YYNGEE. Trimming shortened V by 3 bases and J by 7 bases, and 13 bases separated the two germline ends. The CDR3 DNA reads TGTGCCAGCAGCGACCGGGGGGGACGTGGCTACACCTTC. This translates into CASSDRGGRGYTF.

V gene TRBV29-1 combines with J gene TRBJ1-5; possible D gene TRBD1, 6 bases. This CDR3 is built from 13 residues. V shed 3 bases and J shed 7 bases, with 13 bases lying between them. Germline lookup yields CDR1 SQVTM and CDR2 ANQGSEA. This CDR3 reads CSVEEQGRQPQHF. CDR3 nucleotide sequence: TGCAGCGTTGAGGAACAGGGCCGGCAGCCCCAGCATTTT.

There are a few counts of this clone. The rearrangement links TRBV28 to TRBJ1-1, with D perhaps matching TRBD1 (6 bases). CDR3 length equals 16 residues. Trimming stripped 6 bases from V and 4 bases from J, with 21 bases between. Looked up from germline, CDR1 is MDHEN and CDR2 is SYDVKM. This CDR3 is CASSHEIDRLGTEAFF. In DNA, the CDR3 is TGTGCCAGCAGCCACGAAATAGACAGGTTGGGCACTGAAGCTTTCTTT.

The chain uses TRBV7-2 and TRBJ2-3, with 7 bases aligning to TRBD1. V gave up 6 bases and J gave up 3 bases; unmatched junction bases: 9. Germline values: CDR1 SGHTA, CDR2 FQGNSA. CDR3 length equals 15 residues. CDR3 nucleotides: TGTGCCAGCAGGCCGGGACCCAGGGGGACAGATACGCAGTATTTT. Translated, it gives CASRPGPRGTDTQYF.

This clone was counted only a few times. The chain recombines TRBV18 with TRBJ2-5; 7 bases are a match to TRBD2. The J call is uncertain, as TRBJ2-7 better fits the DNA end. Germline CDR1 KGHSH, CDR2 LQKENI. This CDR3 comprises 16 residues. CDR3 protein: CASSPSSGGTTYEQYF. DNA of the CDR3: TGTGCCAGCTCACCCTCTAGCGGAGGTACCACCTACGAGCAGTACTTC.

This clone was detected a few times. V is TRBV2 and J is TRBJ1-5, with D hard to call. Trimming removed 7 bases at V and 0 bases at J, with 13 bases between. This CDR3 contains 15 residues. Germline V gene lookup returns CDR1 SNHLY and CDR2 FYNNEI. The CDR3 loop is CASIQTQNSNQPQHF. The DNA of the CDR3 is TGTGCCAGCATCCAAACCCAGAATAGCAATCAGCCCCAGCATTTT.

The J gene is TRBJ2-3, the V gene TRBV28; tentative D call: TRBD1 (5 bases). CDR3 length: 13 residues. Germline CDR1 is MDHEN and CDR2 is SYDVKM. The V gene lost 8 bases and the J gene lost 4 bases, with 13 bases spanning the gap. In DNA, the CDR3 is TGTGCCAGCGTGCAGGGTTCCTCAGATACGCAGTATTTT. Amino acids: CASVQGSSDTQYF.

The chain links TRBV25-1 to TRBJ1-5, with 10 bases fitting TRBD1. Per the germline V gene, CDR1 is MGHDK and CDR2 is SYGVNS. This CDR3 contains 15 residues. V shed 2 bases, J shed 5 bases, and the junction held 3 bases outside the gene matches. The CDR3 spells CASSERGQGYQPQHF. DNA of the CDR3: TGTGCCAGCAGTGAACGGGGACAGGGGTATCAGCCCCAGCATTTT.

The rearrangement links TRBV5-1 to TRBJ2-7; 10 bases match TRBD1. The junction had 4 bases not matched to a gene; V was cut back by 0 bases and J by 4 bases. CDR3 size: 15 residues. Germline V gene sequence: CDR1 SGHRS, CDR2 YFSETQ. The CDR3 here is CASSLAPDRGYEQYF. The CDR3 DNA reads as TGCGCCAGCAGCTTGGCCCCGGACAGGGGGTACGAGCAGTACTTC.

The chain combines TRBV30 with TRBJ1-2, with a possible D match to TRBD1 (5 bases). Germline V lookup: CDR1 GTSNPN, CDR2 SVGIG (reference sequence). This CDR3 is 13 amino acids long. Trimming took 2 bases from V and 8 from J, leaving 15 bases between them. The CDR3 region has the DNA TGTGCCTGGAGTTCCCGATGGGGGGAGGGCTACACCTTC. Translated, it gives CAWSSRWGEGYTF.

This clone has only a few counts. The rearrangement joins TRBV7-3 to TRBJ2-3, with 7 bases that match TRBD2. Germline V gene data show CDR1 as SGHTA and CDR2 as FQGTGA. The CDR3 length is 16 residues. Trimming took 5 bases from V and 4 from J; bases not matched to a gene: 12. The CDR3 sequence is CASSLGGSGRADTQYF. The CDR3 coding sequence is TGTGCCAGCAGCCTCGGGGGGAGTGGCAGGGCAGATACGCAGTATTTT.

There are a few counts of this clone. This chain connects TRBV4-3 to TRBJ2-3; the match to TRBD1 covers 8 bases. Germline values: CDR1 LGHNA, CDR2 YSLEER. With V trimmed by 4 bases and J by 0 bases, 6 bases remained unmatched. The CDR3 covers 16 residues. CDR3 amino acids: CASSPTGGLSTDTQYF. Written as DNA, the CDR3 is TGCGCCAGCAGCCCAACAGGGGGTTTGAGCACAGATACGCAGTATTTT.

This clone appeared a few times. The V call is TRBV9, the J call TRBJ2-5; 7 bases match TRBD2. Germline CDR1 reads SGDLS; CDR2 reads YYNGEE. The CDR3 contains 16 residues. The trim removed 0 bases at V and 1 base at J, leaving 6 bases unmatched. The CDR3 nucleotides read TGTGCCAGCAGCGTAGGTAGGAGCGGGGCCCAAGAGACCCAGTACTTC. Amino acids: CASSVGRSGAQETQYF.

This chain uses TRBV5-6 with TRBJ2-1; 12 positions match TRBD2. The V segment lost 5 bases and the J segment 0 bases; nucleotides outside the gene matches: 0. There are 15 residues in the CDR3. In germline, CDR1 is SGHDT, CDR2 YYEEEE. In nucleotides, the CDR3 is TGTGCCAGCAGGACTAGCGGGAGCTCCTACAATGAGCAGTTCTTC. It codes for CASRTSGSSYNEQFF.

The chain uses TRBV5-1 and TRBJ2-3; D uncertain. CDR1 is SGHRS, CDR2 YFSETQ, per germline. Trimming took 4 bases from V and 0 from J, leaving 21 bases between them. The CDR3 consists of 18 residues. CDR3 in amino acids: CASSASGAPGPSTDTQYF. The CDR3, as DNA: TGCGCCAGCAGCGCCTCCGGAGCGCCCGGCCCTAGCACAGATACGCAGTATTTT.

The rearrangement uses TRBV5-6 and TRBJ1-2, with D hard to call. Trimming shortened V by 4 bases and J by 3 bases, and 10 bases separated the two germline ends. The CDR3 runs to 13 residues. The germline CDR1 and CDR2 sequences are SGHDT and YYEEEE. The CDR3: CASSPQRDYGYTF. CDR3 nucleotide sequence: TGTGCCAGCAGCCCCCAACGAGACTATGGCTACACCTTC.

The rearrangement uses TRBV7-2 and TRBJ2-6; no clear D. V shed 3 bases and J shed 1 base, with 7 bases lying between them. Germline V gene sequence: CDR1 SGHTA, CDR2 FQGNSA. This CDR3 is built from 15 residues. DNA for the CDR3: TGTGCCAGCAGCTTTCTCCGGTCTGGGGCCAACGTCCTGACTTTC. It translates to CASSFLRSGANVLTF.